The clone carrying this T cell receptor (beta chain) was picked up a small number of times. Antigen unknown. This record comes from a study of T-cell memory formation after mild COVID-19. TCRdb re-called the 5' RACE reads with MiXCR, one entry per CDR3 protein. The sample contains around 200,000 distinct CDR3 sequences, around 8.8% of which appear only once. CDR1 SGHRS and CDR2 YFSETQ come from the germline V gene. The CDR3 consists of 16 residues. The junction had 4 bases not matched to a gene; V was cut back by 4 bases and J by 0 bases. Findings and limits, study-wide: The appearance of some responding clones in pre-infection memory suggested that cross-reactive memory joined. For second-wave clones that peaked at day 37, SARS-CoV-2 specificity went unverified.

The material sequenced was PBMCs or a T cell subset sorted from them (not recorded which). The chain has TRBV5-1 and TRBJ2-4; 10 positions match TRBD2. This TCR derives from a man between 18 and 29 years old who had mild COVID-19 (a few samples of this study predate the infection). Cell type and time point are not known. The CDR3 DNA reads as TGCGCCAGCAGCGAGAGCGGGGGGGGAGCCAAAAACATTCAGTACTTC. As protein: CASSESGGGAKNIQYF.